This T cell receptor (beta chain) derives from a study of OX40 agonist ivuxolimab in advanced cancers. Sequencing was performed with immunoSEQ multiplex PCR; in TCRdb, only in-frame clones are kept and a portion is missing. The sample lists 55,000 to 75,000 clones, more than 75% seen once, with more than 0.35% in the top ten. The germline gives CDR1 MNHEY, CDR2 SVGAGI. This CDR3 comprises 15 residues. V lost 6 bases, J lost 1 base, and 15 bases lay in between. Patients with autoimmune history or systemic immunosuppression were excluded. This TCR derives from an adult with an advanced solid tumor such as melanoma, head and neck, liver or kidney cancer. The chain recombines TRBV6-5 with TRBJ1-1, with D possibly being TRBD1 (6 bases). Here the sequenced sample was CD4+ or CD8+ T cells sorted from blood, taken in a trial of the OX40 agonist ivuxolimab. This CDR3 is CASSPNWGPNTEAFF. The CDR3 DNA follows: TGTGCCAGCAGCCCGAACTGGGGGCCGAACACTGAAGCTTTCTTT.